These 23 T cell receptor beta chains came from one sample sequenced in a study of Ad26.COV2.S vaccination and SARS-CoV-2 variants. The treatment denotes: over 15 received Ad26.COV2.S at low or high dose, single or two shots; 5 received placebo; per-sample allocation not given. Specimens were obtained on day 63 following the first vaccine or placebo injection. Libraries were prepared by immunoSEQ multiplex PCR; TCRdb keeps only in-frame clonotypes and omits some of them. Of under 600,000 clones listed, 89% are singletons. The source was peripheral blood, collected in a trial of Ad26.COV2.S vaccine versus placebo. Receptors originate from a person aged 18 to 65 who received the Ad26.COV2.S COVID-19 vaccine or a placebo.

The rearrangement joins TRBV7-9 to TRBJ2-7; unclear D gene. Germline values: CDR1 SEHNR, CDR2 FQNEAQ (reference sequence). This CDR3 is built from 17 residues. V was clipped by 1 base and J by 0 bases, with 16 bases between them. The CDR3 bases are TGTGCCAGCAGCTTAGAGCGTACCCACAAGAGCTCCTACGAGCAGTACTTC. Translation: CASSLERTHKSSYEQYF.

The rearrangement joins TRBV29-1 to TRBJ2-1, with D possibly matching TRBD1 (5 bases). The CDR3 consists of 11 residues. V was pared by 5 bases and J by 3 bases, with 5 bases between. Looked up from germline, CDR1 is SQVTM and CDR2 is ANQGSEA. The DNA of the CDR3 is TGCAGCGTTAGGGGCTACAATGAGCAGTTCTTC. Translated, it gives CSVRGYNEQFF.

J is TRBJ1-4 and V is TRBV6-5; D is possibly TRBD1 (6 bases). The ends were cut back, 6 bases at V and 8 bases at J, with 19 bases in the middle. Germline V lookup: CDR1 MNHEY, CDR2 SVGAGI. The CDR3 has 15 amino acids. The CDR3 DNA is TGTGCCAGCAGCACAGGGCATCCCGTCCAAGAAAAACTGTTTTTT. As protein: CASSTGHPVQEKLFF.

This chain uses TRBV7-9 with TRBJ1-3; D is unresolved. Trimming took 9 bases from V and 2 from J, leaving 17 bases between them. The CDR3 sequence is 15 residues long. Germline-derived CDR1 and CDR2 are SEHNR and FQNEAQ (reference sequence). The CDR3 here is CAREDGTGTGNTIYF. The CDR3 coding sequence is TGTGCCAGGGAAGACGGAACCGGGACTGGAAACACCATATATTTT.

The CDR3 sequence: CASSHLGDTQYF. The DNA of the CDR3 is TGTGCCAGCAGCCATCTGGGGGATACGCAGTATTTT. The chain links TRBV11-2 to TRBJ2-3; D uncertain. CDR1 and CDR2 from the germline V gene are SGHAT and FQNNGV. The CDR3 is 12 amino acids. V lost 5 bases to trimming and J lost 6 bases, with 9 bases between them. Using reference TRBV11-2 and TRBJ2-3 for the parts outside the CDR3, the full variable domain is EAGVAQSPRYKIIEKRQSVAFWCNPISGHATLYWYQQILGQGPKLLIQFQNNGVVDDSQLPKDRFSAERLKGVDSTLKIQPAKLEDSAVYLCASSHLGDTQYFGPGTRLTVL.

The V call is TRBV25-1, the J call TRBJ1-2; weak D call: TRBD1 (6 bases). The CDR3 runs 16 residues. Germline V CDR1 and CDR2: MGHDK, SYGVNS. Between the trimmed V and J ends, which lost 1 base and 4 bases, there was a span of 16 bases. The CDR3 here is CASSESWGGLGYGYTF. DNA of the CDR3: TGTGCCAGCAGTGAATCTTGGGGGGGGCTTGGCTATGGCTACACCTTC.

The chain couples TRBV14 to TRBJ1-3; no definite D call. The germline V gene has CDR1 SGHDN and CDR2 FVKESK. Trimming left V 1 base short and J 4 bases short, with 14 bases between. The CDR3 totals 16 residues. CDR3 sequence: CASSQVQWVIGNTIYF. CDR3 nucleotide sequence: TGTGCCAGCAGCCAAGTCCAGTGGGTAATCGGAAACACCATATATTTT.

The V call is TRBV28, the J call TRBJ1-6, with D uncertain. The V and J ends lost 8 bases and 8 bases respectively, with 19 bases between them. Germline CDR1 is MDHEN and CDR2 is SYDVKM. The length of the CDR3 is 15 residues. The CDR3 bases are TGTGCCAGCTTCCCCACATTAGGACTCCATTCACCCCTCCACTTT. This gives the protein CASFPTLGLHSPLHF.

This chain links TRBV30 with TRBJ1-2; tentative D call: TRBD1 (6 bases). The CDR3 sequence is 13 residues long. Germline V gene data show CDR1 as GTSNPN and CDR2 as SVGIG (reference sequence). Between the trimmed V and J ends, which lost 0 bases and 4 bases, there was a span of 9 bases. The CDR3 DNA reads TGTGCCTGGAGTGTAACAGGGACCTATGGCTACACCTTC. It is translated as CAWSVTGTYGYTF.

The V and J genes are TRBV7-9 and TRBJ2-3, with D uncertain. Trimming took off 3 bases at V and 6 bases at J, with 13 bases between the two ends. The CDR3 is 14 residues long. Germline CDR1 reads SEHNR; CDR2 reads FQNEAQ (reference sequence). As DNA, the CDR3 is TGTGCCAGCAGCTTGGTTGTCGGCCTGGATACGCAGTATTTT. Translating gives CASSLVVGLDTQYF.

This clone was counted once. This chain links TRBV27 with TRBJ1-5, with 7 positions matching TRBD1. CDR1 MNHEY and CDR2 SMNVEV come from the germline V gene (reference sequence). This CDR3 comprises 15 residues. V lost 6 bases and J lost 2; bases outside the gene matches: 7. The CDR3 nucleotides are TGTGCCAGCAGGCACACAGGGGCCGGCAATCAGCCCCAGCATTTT. It yields the protein CASRHTGAGNQPQHF.

The chain is built from TRBV21-1 and TRBJ2-4; the table assigns TRBD1, which was not confirmed against the DNA. TRBV21-1 is described as a pseudogene. This CDR3 has 19 amino acids. For the CDR3, the DNA is TGTGCCAGCAGCGCACACAGGGGGCCGGGGAGGTTAGCCAAAAACATTCAGTACTTC. This codes for CASSAHRGPGRLAKNIQYF.

This chain links TRBV7-6 with TRBJ2-1; maybe TRBD1 (5 bases). The CDR3 sequence is 15 residues long. V was trimmed by 1 base and J by 2 bases, leaving 9 bases between them. The germline CDR1 and CDR2 sequences are SGHVS and FNYEAQ. DNA for the CDR3: TGTGCCAGCAGCTTAGGACAGTCCCCCTACAATGAGCAGTTCTTC. It codes for CASSLGQSPYNEQFF.

The CDR3 loop reads CAWSRDRGYQETQYF. CDR3 sequence (DNA): TGTGCCTGGAGCCGGGACAGGGGGTACCAAGAGACCCAGTACTTC. The chain couples TRBV30 to TRBJ2-5; TRBD1 agrees at 11 bases. V gave up 3 bases and J gave up 0 bases; unmatched junction bases: 3. The CDR3 extends over 15 amino acids. Germline V gene data show CDR1 as GTSNPN and CDR2 as SVGIG (reference sequence).

The V gene is TRBV7-2, the J gene TRBJ1-2, with D possibly TRBD1 on 5 matching bases. Germline assignment: CDR1 SGHTA and CDR2 FQGNSA. Trimming cost V 6 bases and J 8 bases, with 10 bases left between them. The CDR3 is 11 amino acids. The CDR3 DNA is TGTGCCAGCAGTTCCCACAGGGGCTACACCTTC. Translation gives CASSSHRGYTF. The whole variable domain, remainder taken from reference TRBV7-2 and TRBJ1-2, is GAGVSQSPSNKVTEKGKDVELRCDPISGHTALYWYRQSLGQGLEFLIYFQGNSAPDKSGLPSDRFSAERTGGSVSTLTIQRTQQEDSAVYLCASSSHRGYTFGSGTRLTVV.

This clone was seen more than once but under ten times. The rearrangement joins TRBV6-5 to TRBJ2-7; no firm D call. CDR1 MNHEY and CDR2 SVGAGI come from the germline V gene. The CDR3 spans 15 residues. Trimming removed 8 bases at V and 3 bases at J, with 20 bases between. CDR3 in DNA: TGTGCCAGCTCGCCGGCGGTAGGGTTGGGCTACGAGCAGTACTTC. This sequence encodes CASSPAVGLGYEQYF.

This rearrangement joins TRBV7-2 to TRBJ1-1; D possibly corresponds to TRBD1 (6 bases). The V and J ends lost 1 base and 8 bases respectively, with 11 bases between them. Germline V gene sequence: CDR1 SGHTA, CDR2 FQGNSA. The length of the CDR3 is 13 residues. DNA for the CDR3: TGTGCCAGCAGCTTAGACAGGGTAGGGGAAGCTTTCTTT. It encodes CASSLDRVGEAFF.

The rearrangement links TRBV12-3 or TRBV12-4 to TRBJ1-1, with TRBD1 matching 8 bases. This CDR3 spans 13 amino acids. After removal of 6 bases from V and 10 bases from J, the junction contained 10 bases not matched to a gene. The CDR3 sequence: CASSLGQGRSAFF. CDR3 DNA: TGTGCCAGCAGCCTTGGACAGGGTCGGTCAGCTTTCTTT.

Only one count was recorded for this clone. This chain links TRBV28 with TRBJ2-1; 9 bases fit TRBD1. V lost 7 bases to trimming and J lost 4 bases; unmatched junction nucleotides: 11. Per germline, CDR1 MDHEN and CDR2 SYDVKM. The CDR3 covers 16 residues. The CDR3 coding sequence is TGTGCCAGCAACTCCCCCGGGACAGGGAGTTACAATGAGCAGTTCTTC. Its protein product is CASNSPGTGSYNEQFF.

The rearrangement uses TRBV3-1 (or the pseudogene TRBV3-2) and TRBJ1-5; D remains ambiguous. The V end was cut by 2 bases, the J end by 7 bases, with 9 bases between. The CDR3 is 13 residues long. The germline V gene encodes CDR1 LGHDT and CDR2 YNNKEL (reference sequence). The DNA for the CDR3 is TGTGCCAGCAGCCAAATGGTTGGCCAGCCCCAGCATTTT. Translating it yields CASSQMVGQPQHF.

The rearrangement links TRBV11-2 to TRBJ1-5; D ambiguous. CDR1 is SGHAT, CDR2 FQNNGV, per germline. There are 13 residues in the CDR3. V was clipped by 2 bases and J by 6 bases, with 8 bases between them. The CDR3 DNA follows: TGTGCCAGCAGCTTAAGCCAGGTTCAGCCCCAGCATTTT. The encoded protein is CASSLSQVQPQHF.

The V call is TRBV27, the J call TRBJ2-1; 10 bases agree with TRBD2. Trimming at V came to 5 bases and at J to 4 bases, leaving 5 bases not matched to a gene. The CDR3 is 15 residues long. Germline V gene data show CDR1 as MNHEY and CDR2 as SMNVEV (reference sequence). This CDR3 reads CASSRAGGAYNEQFF. Written as DNA, the CDR3 is TGTGCCAGCAGTCGAGCGGGAGGGGCTTACAATGAGCAGTTCTTC.

The chain recombines TRBV5-1 with TRBJ2-1; no reliable D call. V was shortened by 0 bases and J by 4 bases, with 14 bases between the two germline ends. CDR1 SGHRS and CDR2 YFSETQ come from the germline V gene. The CDR3 has 16 residues. CDR3 nucleotide sequence: TGCGCCAGCAGCTTGGCCCGTTGGATCTTATACAATGAGCAGTTCTTC. It translates to CASSLARWILYNEQFF.